This T cell receptor (beta chain) was profiled in a study of shared clonotypes between healthy human individuals. The CDR3 has 13 amino acids. Germline-derived CDR1 and CDR2 are PRHDT and FYEKMQ (reference sequence). Deletions cut 0 bases from V and 5 bases from J, with 7 bases between. The data were produced by immunoSEQ multiplex PCR, yet TCRdb's version contains in-frame clones alone and is incomplete. This sample has 2 million or so clones; about 95% occur once, and the top ten carry roughly 1%. A word on this clone: Antigen unknown.

General study points: Of the naive CD4 clonotypes, roughly 5% were shared across a few donors.

Naive CD8 cells lacked CD45RO and underwent positive selection for CCR7, leaving out terminally differentiated effector memory CD45RA+ cells. Those who donated, Caucasian adults without exception, all lived in Nashville, Tennessee. The specimen was naive CD8+ T cells sorted from blood. The receptor was isolated from a man between 18 and 35 years old in good health. The chain employs TRBV13 and TRBJ2-5; unclear D gene. For the CDR3, the DNA is TGTGCCAGCAGCTTAGGACCTCTGGAGACCCAGTACTTC. Translating it yields CASSLGPLETQYF.